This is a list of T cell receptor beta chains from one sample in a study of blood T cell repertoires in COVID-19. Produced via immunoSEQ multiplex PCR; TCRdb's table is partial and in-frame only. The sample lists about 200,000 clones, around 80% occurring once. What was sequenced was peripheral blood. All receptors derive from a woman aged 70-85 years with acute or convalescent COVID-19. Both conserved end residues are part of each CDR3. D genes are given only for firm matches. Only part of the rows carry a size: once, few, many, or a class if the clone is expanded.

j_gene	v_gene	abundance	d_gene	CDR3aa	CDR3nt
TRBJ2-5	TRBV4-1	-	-	CASSRGGGGAWETQYF	TGCGCCAGCAGTCGGGGAGGAGGGGGCGCTTGGGAGACCCAGTACTTC
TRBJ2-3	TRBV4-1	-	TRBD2	CASRARLAETNTQYF	TGCGCCAGCAGGGCTAGACTAGCGGAGACTAATACGCAGTATTTT
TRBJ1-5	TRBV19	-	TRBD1	CASTRQGGQPQHF	TGTGCCAGTACTCGACAGGGGGGTCAGCCCCAGCATTTT
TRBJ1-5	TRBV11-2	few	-	CASSPHPDSNQPQHF	TGTGCCAGCAGCCCACATCCTGATAGCAATCAGCCCCAGCATTTT
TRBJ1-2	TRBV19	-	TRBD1	CASKKGDRNYGYTF	TGTGCCAGTAAGAAGGGGGACAGGAACTATGGCTACACCTTC
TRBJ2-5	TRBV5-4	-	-	CASSPEGIQETQYF	TGTGCCAGCAGCCCCGAGGGAATCCAAGAGACCCAGTACTTC
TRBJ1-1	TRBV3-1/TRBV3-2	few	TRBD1	CASSHQGDGEAFF	TGTGCCAGCAGCCATCAGGGGGATGGGGAAGCTTTCTTT
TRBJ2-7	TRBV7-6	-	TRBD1	CASSLALGQGTYEQYF	TGTGCCAGCAGCTTAGCGCTTGGACAGGGGACCTACGAGCAGTACTTC
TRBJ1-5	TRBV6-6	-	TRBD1	CASSSTGGNQPQHF	TGTGCCAGCAGTAGCACAGGGGGCAATCAGCCCCAGCATTTT
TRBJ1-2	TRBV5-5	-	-	CASSFGAGANYGYTF	TGTGCCAGCAGCTTTGGGGCAGGGGCTAACTATGGCTACACCTTC
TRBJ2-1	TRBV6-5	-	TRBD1	CASSYSVGTGYNEQFF	TGTGCCAGCAGTTACTCCGTCGGGACAGGATACAATGAGCAGTTCTTC
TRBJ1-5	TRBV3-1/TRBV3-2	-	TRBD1	CASSQGQVYQPQHF	TGTGCCAGCAGCCAGGGACAGGTTTATCAGCCCCAGCATTTT
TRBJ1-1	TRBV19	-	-	CASIPGREYTEAFF	TGTGCCAGTATCCCTGGCAGGGAATACACTGAAGCTTTCTTT
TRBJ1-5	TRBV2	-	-	CASSEGPTGNQPQHF	TGTGCCAGCAGTGAGGGGCCCACAGGGAATCAGCCCCAGCATTTT
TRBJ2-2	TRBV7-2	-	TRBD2	CASSSGLVDSGELFF	TGTGCCAGCAGCTCGGGACTAGTGGACTCCGGGGAGCTGTTTTTT
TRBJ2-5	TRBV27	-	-	CASSLWGTQETQYF	TGTGCCAGCAGTTTATGGGGGACACAAGAGACCCAGTACTTC
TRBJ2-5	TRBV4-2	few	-	CASSQDPDRQETQYF	TGTGCCAGCAGCCAAGATCCCGACAGACAAGAGACCCAGTACTTC
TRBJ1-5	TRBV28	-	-	CASSLVRQASGQPQHF	TGTGCCAGCAGTTTAGTGAGGCAGGCCTCGGGACAGCCCCAGCATTTT
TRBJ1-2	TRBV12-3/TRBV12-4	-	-	CASSPTKEYGYTF	TGTGCCAGCAGCCCCACAAAGGAGTATGGCTACACCTTC
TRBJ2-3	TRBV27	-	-	CASRPSGTATDTQYF	TGTGCCAGCAGGCCCTCCGGGACTGCAACAGATACGCAGTATTTT
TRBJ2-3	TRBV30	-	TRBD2	CAWRRGTSPDTQYF	TGTGCCTGGAGGCGGGGGACTAGTCCAGATACGCAGTATTTT
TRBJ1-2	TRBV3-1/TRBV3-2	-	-	CASSPTRGDYGYTF	TGTGCCAGCAGCCCGACCCGGGGTGACTATGGCTACACCTTC
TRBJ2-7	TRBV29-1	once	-	CSVDGQGNEQYF	TGCAGCGTTGACGGGCAGGGGAACGAGCAGTACTTC
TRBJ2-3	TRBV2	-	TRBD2	CASTLAGVYDTQYF	TGTGCCAGCACACTAGCGGGAGTGTACGATACGCAGTATTTT
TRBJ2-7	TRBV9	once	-	CASSVGGRQNEQYF	TGTGCCAGCAGCGTAGGGGGCAGGCAGAACGAGCAGTACTTC
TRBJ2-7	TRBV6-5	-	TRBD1	CASSSPGQTSYEQYF	TGTGCCAGCAGTTCCCCGGGACAGACCTCCTACGAGCAGTACTTC
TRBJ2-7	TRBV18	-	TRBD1	CASYLGTGTYEQYF	TGTGCCAGCTACCTTGGGACAGGAACCTACGAGCAGTACTTC
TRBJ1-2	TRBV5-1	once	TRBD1	CASSLETGDGGYTF	TGCGCCAGCAGCTTGGAAACAGGGGATGGCGGCTACACCTTC